The rows below give T cell receptor beta chains drawn from one sample of a study of T cell responses to AZD1222 COVID-19 vaccine. Assay: immunoSEQ multiplex PCR; the TCRdb copy retains only in-frame clones and omits some. The sample holds under 150,000 clones, approximately 94% seen once. The sample here was peripheral blood, taken on day 0 of AZD1222 vaccination. These receptors were collected from an adult in good health. The CDR3 runs from the conserved cysteine through the conserved F or W. The D gene is left open where the match is weak. The size entry is marked missing in some rows and otherwise reads once, few, many or a size class.

J gene: TRBJ1-3
D gene: NA
V gene: TRBV9
clone size: NA
CDR3 DNA: TGTGCCAGCAGCGACCGGTGGGAGAGTTATGGAAACACCATATATTTT
CDR3 protein: CASSDRWESYGNTIYF

J gene: TRBJ2-6
D gene: NA
V gene: TRBV7-9
clone size: NA
CDR3 DNA: TGTGCCAGCAGCTCCCGAGAAATACAGTACTCTGGGGCCAACGTCCTGACTTTC
CDR3 protein: CASSSREIQYSGANVLTF

J gene: TRBJ1-5
D gene: NA
V gene: TRBV10-2
clone size: NA
CDR3 DNA: TGCGCCACCCGAGCGGATGGCATTCAGCCCCAGCATTTT
CDR3 protein: CATRADGIQPQHF

J gene: TRBJ1-6
D gene: NA
V gene: TRBV5-1
clone size: once
CDR3 DNA: TGCGCCAGCAGCATGGAGGAGGATTCACCCCTCCACTTT
CDR3 protein: CASSMEEDSPLHF

J gene: TRBJ1-1
D gene: NA
V gene: TRBV18
clone size: NA
CDR3 DNA: TGTGCCAGCTCGGCAACAGGGTCGCTGAACACTGAAGCTTTCTTT
CDR3 protein: CASSATGSLNTEAFF

J gene: TRBJ2-7
D gene: TRBD2
V gene: TRBV12-5
clone size: NA
CDR3 DNA: TGTGCTAGTGGTTTTAGCGGGGCCTCCTACGAGCAGTACTTC
CDR3 protein: CASGFSGASYEQYF

J gene: TRBJ1-2
D gene: NA
V gene: TRBV28
clone size: NA
CDR3 DNA: TGTGCCAGCAGTTTAGGGGGGGTAGCTAACTATGGCTACACCTTC
CDR3 protein: CASSLGGVANYGYTF

J gene: TRBJ1-4
D gene: NA
V gene: TRBV12-3/TRBV12-4
clone size: once
CDR3 DNA: TGTGCCAGCAGCAGGGGAGTGGGTGAAAAACTGTTTTTT
CDR3 protein: CASSRGVGEKLFF

J gene: TRBJ1-2
D gene: NA
V gene: TRBV7-2
clone size: once
CDR3 DNA: TGTGCCAGCAGCTCCCCGGAAGGTTTTGGAGGCTACACCTTC
CDR3 protein: CASSSPEGFGGYTF

J gene: TRBJ2-4
D gene: NA
V gene: TRBV6-5
clone size: NA
CDR3 DNA: TGTGCCAGCACGCAGGGTAGGGGAAACATTCAGTACTTC
CDR3 protein: CASTQGRGNIQYF

J gene: TRBJ1-1
D gene: TRBD1
V gene: TRBV27
clone size: NA
CDR3 DNA: TGTGCCAGCACCCCCTCACAGGGGGCGATCACTGAAGCTTTCTTT
CDR3 protein: CASTPSQGAITEAFF

J gene: TRBJ1-1
D gene: NA
V gene: TRBV3-1/TRBV3-2
clone size: NA
CDR3 DNA: TGTGCCAGCAGCCAAGAGGGCAGGACTGAAGCTTTCTTT
CDR3 protein: CASSQEGRTEAFF

J gene: TRBJ1-5
D gene: NA
V gene: TRBV30
clone size: NA
CDR3 DNA: TGTGCCTGGAGTGTACGGAGACAGGCGGATCAGCCCCAGCATTTT
CDR3 protein: CAWSVRRQADQPQHF

J gene: TRBJ1-2
D gene: TRBD1
V gene: TRBV7-9
clone size: few
CDR3 DNA: TGTGCCAGCAGCTTCCCGGACAGGGGGGACTATGGCTACACCTTC
CDR3 protein: CASSFPDRGDYGYTF

J gene: TRBJ2-3
D gene: NA
V gene: TRBV5-5
clone size: NA
CDR3 DNA: TGTGCCAGCAGCTTGGCCCTCCGGGACTTAGATACGCAGTATTTT
CDR3 protein: CASSLALRDLDTQYF

J gene: TRBJ1-2
D gene: NA
V gene: TRBV5-8
clone size: NA
CDR3 DNA: TGTGCCAGCAGCTTGACCAGACTTACTAACTATGGCTACACCTTC
CDR3 protein: CASSLTRLTNYGYTF